This TCR beta chain emerged from a study of vaccination and CD4 T cells after COVID-19. Study-wide context: Six males and four females constituted the convalescent cohort, two of whom were Hispanic. Overlapping SARS-CoV-2, HCoV-NL63, HCoV-OC43 and HCoV-229E spike peptides stimulated the cells.

Concerning this clonotype itself: Its antigen is currently unknown.

An Oncomine TCR Beta short-read assay was used to sequence the DNA from cultured CD4+ T cells. TCRdb re-analysed the PCR reads in MiXCR, keeping a single row per CDR3 protein. Counted here are 9,500 to 13,000 distinct CDR3 sequences, 77% occurring once; the ten biggest clones make up 18%. As to treatment: 10-day PBMC culture with coronavirus spike peptide pools or control peptides (ViraFEST assay). TCRs were sequenced by ViraFEST after antigen-specific T cells had been expanded with peptide pools. The sequence came from a human donor who had recovered from COVID-19. Sequencing was performed on CD4+ T cells from blood, cultured in vitro.

The CDR3 nucleotides read TGTGCCACCAGTGATTTGAGGGGAACAGGGGCCTACGGGGAGCTGTTTTTT. It is translated as CATSDLRGTGAYGELFF. This rearrangement joins TRBV24-1 to TRBJ2-2; TRBD1 matches at 7 bases. This CDR3 region has 17 residues. The V segment lost 0 bases and the J segment 7 bases; nucleotides outside the gene matches: 10. Germline V gene lookup returns CDR1 KGHDR and CDR2 SFDVKD.